The 29 T cell receptor beta chains listed next were all sequenced from one sample in a study of CD8 T cells in Susac syndrome. A quantity of roughly 0.5 to 1 ug RNA underwent reverse transcription using random hexamers. Via MiXCR, TCRdb re-called the immunoSEQ multiplex PCR reads, giving one row per CDR3 protein. The sample comprises some 210,000 distinct CDR3 sequences, 94% of which are singletons, and around 0.15% rests with the top ten. The material sequenced was CD4+ T cells from PBMCs. Every receptor here comes from a human donor with Susac syndrome.

The genes are TRBV9 and TRBJ2-1; D is uncertain. CDR1 is SGDLS, CDR2 YYNGEE, per germline. The V gene lost 3 bases and the J gene lost 0 bases, with 10 bases spanning the gap. CDR3 length: 15 residues. Written as DNA, the CDR3 is TGTGCCAGCAGCGCCTTGGTAGGCTCCTACAATGAGCAGTTCTTC. Encoded protein: CASSALVGSYNEQFF. Variable domain in full (rest from reference TRBV9 and TRBJ2-1): DSGVTQTPKHLITATGQRVTLRCSPRSGDLSVYWYQQSLDQGLQFLIQYYNGEERAKGNILERFSAQQFPDLHSELNLSSLELGDSALYFCASSALVGSYNEQFFGPGTRLTVL.

The chain links TRBV10-1 to TRBJ1-3, with D tentatively TRBD1 (5 bases). The CDR3 runs 12 residues. V lost 3 bases and J lost 9, with 9 bases in between. CDR1 is WNHNN, CDR2 SYGVQD, per germline (reference sequence). The CDR3 here is CASSDTGATIYF. As DNA, the CDR3 is TGCGCCAGCAGTGACACAGGAGCCACCATATATTTT.

The chain carries TRBV5-1 and TRBJ2-7; D gene uncertain. The V gene lost 0 bases and the J gene lost 0 bases, with 10 bases spanning the gap. CDR1 and CDR2 from the germline V gene are SGHRS and YFSETQ. CDR3 length: 15 amino acids. In DNA, the CDR3 is TGCGCCAGCAGCTTGGATCTTGAAGACTCCTACGAGCAGTACTTC. Its translation is CASSLDLEDSYEQYF. The full variable domain, its missing parts supplied by reference TRBV5-1 and TRBJ2-7, is KAGVTQTPRYLIKTRGQQVTLSCSPISGHRSVSWYQQTPGQGLQFLFEYFSETQRNKGNFPGRFSGRQFSNSRSEMNVSTLELGDSALYLCASSLDLEDSYEQYFGPGTRLTVT.

The chain joins TRBV5-1 to TRBJ2-1, with TRBD2 identical over 9 bases. Germline CDR1 SGHRS, CDR2 YFSETQ. This CDR3 is built from 20 residues. The ends lost 0 bases at V and 0 bases at J; junction bases unmatched: 13. CDR3 region: CASSLDSGRERGDSYNEQFF. In nucleotides, the CDR3 is TGCGCCAGCAGCTTGGATTCAGGTCGTGAGCGGGGGGACTCCTACAATGAGCAGTTCTTC.

The CDR3 DNA follows: TGTGCCAGCAGGAAACAATGGGGCTACACCTTC. This translates into CASRKQWGYTF. The V call is TRBV6-5, the J call TRBJ1-2, with D unresolved. Between the trimmed V and J ends, which lost 6 bases and 8 bases, there was a span of 10 bases. The germline gives CDR1 MNHEY, CDR2 SVGAGI. CDR3 length: 11 amino acids.

The chain is built from TRBV20-1 and TRBJ1-1; the match to TRBD1 covers 7 bases. V was clipped by 6 bases and J by 4 bases; unmatched bases: 5. The CDR3 totals 12 residues. Germline lookup yields CDR1 DFQATT and CDR2 SNEGSKA (reference sequence). As DNA, the CDR3 is TGCAGTGCCCTCCGGGACAGCACTGAAGCTTTCTTT. Protein: CSALRDSTEAFF.

The gene calls are TRBV9 and TRBJ2-7; 10 bases map to TRBD2. Germline values: CDR1 SGDLS, CDR2 YYNGEE. Trimming removed 0 bases from V and 11 bases from J; junction bases left unmatched: 5. CDR3 size: 13 residues. CDR3 amino acids: CASSVGPSGGEYF. The CDR3 nucleotides read TGTGCCAGCAGCGTAGGACCTAGCGGGGGAGAGTACTTC.

This chain links TRBV11-2 with TRBJ2-1, with D possibly being TRBD1 (5 bases). V gave up 5 bases and J gave up 11 bases, with 13 bases separating them. CDR1 SGHAT and CDR2 FQNNGV come from the germline V gene. The CDR3 consists of 12 residues. CDR3 sequence (DNA): TGTGCCAGCAGCCCGACAGACCCAAAGCAGTTCTTC. Translated: CASSPTDPKQFF.

V and J are TRBV9 and TRBJ1-1; unclear D gene. V lost 0 bases and J lost 3, with 9 bases in between. In germline, CDR1 is SGDLS, CDR2 YYNGEE. The CDR3 contains 14 residues. As DNA, the CDR3 is TGTGCCAGCAGCGTAGGGAATCTTGACACTGAAGCTTTCTTT. Residues: CASSVGNLDTEAFF.

This chain joins TRBV13 and TRBJ2-6; D is ambiguous. Germline lookup yields CDR1 PRHDT and CDR2 FYEKMQ (reference sequence). The CDR3 totals 15 residues. V was clipped by 5 bases and J by 0 bases, with 8 bases between them. CDR3 DNA sequence: TGTGCCAGCAGCACCCGTAGCTCTGGGGCCAACGTCCTGACTTTC. This codes for CASSTRSSGANVLTF.

The chain links TRBV11-3 to TRBJ2-3, with 11 bases lining up with TRBD2. Trimming took 6 bases from V and 5 from J; bases not matched to a gene: 4. Germline values: CDR1 SGHNT, CDR2 YENEEA. This CDR3 has 14 amino acids. DNA of the CDR3: TGTGCCAGCAGGCCAGGACTAGCGGGAGATACGCAGTATTTT. This codes for CASRPGLAGDTQYF.

The chain combines TRBV6-1 with TRBJ2-6, with TRBD1 matching 9 bases. The CDR3 consists of 19 residues. V lost 6 bases, J lost 2 bases, and 14 bases stayed unmatched. The germline V gene encodes CDR1 MNHNS and CDR2 SASEGT. The CDR3 is CASSLQRGQGLPGANVLTF. As DNA, the CDR3 is TGTGCCAGCAGCCTCCAACGGGGACAGGGCCTTCCTGGGGCCAACGTCCTGACTTTC.

The chain has TRBV24-1 and TRBJ1-1; D perhaps matches TRBD1 (6 bases). CDR3 length equals 13 residues. V lost 4 bases and J lost 5, with 10 bases in between. Germline V lookup: CDR1 KGHDR, CDR2 SFDVKD. The CDR3, as DNA: TGTGCCACCAGTGACAGGGGACGGACTGAAGCTTTCTTT. It is translated as CATSDRGRTEAFF.

The chain couples TRBV3-1 to TRBJ2-1; 10 bases map to TRBD2. V gave up 4 bases and J gave up 8 bases; unmatched junction bases: 8. The CDR3 totals 15 residues. Germline CDR1 LGHDT, CDR2 YNNKEL (reference sequence). The CDR3 region has the DNA TGTGCCAGCAGCCTCAGCGGGGGGGCCAGGGATGAGCAGTTCTTC. Translation gives CASSLSGGARDEQFF.

This rearrangement joins TRBV5-1 to TRBJ1-6, with D maybe TRBD1 (5 bases). The V end lost 2 bases, the J end lost 8 bases, and 14 bases lay between the germline ends. This CDR3 region has 15 residues. Germline loops: CDR1 SGHRS, CDR2 YFSETQ. CDR3 loop: CASSLRDSSYSPLHF. For the CDR3, the DNA is TGCGCCAGCAGCTTAAGGGACTCTAGTTATTCACCCCTCCACTTT.

The chain couples TRBV19 to TRBJ2-2; 7 bases fit TRBD2. Germline-derived CDR1 and CDR2 are LNHDA and SQIVND (reference sequence). V trimming: 6 bases; J trimming: 2 bases; junction bases outside the gene matches: 6. This CDR3 comprises 15 residues. In DNA form, the CDR3 reads TGTGCCAGTAGAGGGCTAGCGGTAAACACCGGGGAGCTGTTTTTT. This codes for CASRGLAVNTGELFF.

The rearrangement links TRBV20-1 to TRBJ1-2; no definite D call. Germline V gene data show CDR1 as DFQATT and CDR2 as SNEGSKA (reference sequence). V lost 3 bases and J 2 bases, leaving 7 bases between the germline ends. The CDR3 spans 12 residues. In nucleotides, the CDR3 is TGCAGTGCTAGTCTCCCCAACTATGGCTACACCTTC. It encodes CSASLPNYGYTF.

The chain recombines TRBV20-1 with TRBJ2-3; D call uncertain. The CDR3 has 16 amino acids. Trimming shortened V by 0 bases and J by 0 bases, and 13 bases separated the two germline ends. Per the germline V gene, CDR1 is DFQATT and CDR2 is SNEGSKA (reference sequence). The CDR3 DNA reads TGCAGTGCTAGAGACTTAGCCACTTCGAGCACAGATACGCAGTATTTT. It codes for CSARDLATSSTDTQYF.

This sequence joins TRBV27 and TRBJ1-1; the D gene is possibly TRBD1 (5 bases). The germline V gene encodes CDR1 MNHEY and CDR2 SMNVEV (reference sequence). There are 15 residues in the CDR3. V was shortened by 4 bases and J by 1 base, with 13 bases between the two germline ends. CDR3 nucleotides: TGTGCCAGCAGTTCCAGTCGGGGCGGGAACACTGAAGCTTTCTTT. This gives the protein CASSSSRGGNTEAFF.

The chain recombines TRBV7-2 with TRBJ2-1; 10 nucleotides agree with TRBD1. V dropped 4 bases and J dropped 3; count of bases not matched to a gene: 3. Germline CDR1 SGHTA, CDR2 FQGNSA. The CDR3 length is 15 residues. Here the CDR3 DNA reads TGTGCCAGCAGCTACGGGACAGGGGTCTACAATGAGCAGTTCTTC. It yields the protein CASSYGTGVYNEQFF.

The chain recombines TRBV29-1 with TRBJ1-1, with 7 bases lining up with TRBD1. The CDR3 length is 11 residues. V was clipped by 7 bases and J by 5 bases; unmatched bases: 4. Germline CDR1 SQVTM, CDR2 ANQGSEA. The CDR3 loop reads CSADRETEAFF. The CDR3 DNA reads as TGCAGCGCCGACAGGGAAACTGAAGCTTTCTTT.

This clonotype is a singleton in its sample. The chain carries TRBV15 and TRBJ2-7, with 7 nucleotides matching TRBD1. After removal of 5 bases from V and 3 bases from J, the junction contained 10 bases not matched to a gene. This CDR3 has 15 residues. Germline values: CDR1 LNHNV, CDR2 YYDKDF (reference sequence). The CDR3 nucleotides read TGTGCCACCAGCCCCTTGGGGACAGCGGACTACGAGCAGTACTTC. It yields the protein CATSPLGTADYEQYF.

This rearrangement joins TRBV3-1 to TRBJ2-7, with 8 bases identical to TRBD2. The length of the CDR3 is 14 residues. Trimming cost V 4 bases and J 3 bases; bases outside gene matches: 5. From germline, CDR1 is LGHDT and CDR2 YNNKEL (reference sequence). CDR3 loop: CASSRSGSNYEQYF. The CDR3 coding sequence is TGTGCCAGCAGCCGCAGCGGGAGCAACTACGAGCAGTACTTC.

The chain links TRBV4-1 to TRBJ1-2; unclear D gene. CDR1 is MGHRA, CDR2 YSYEKL, per germline. V shed 0 bases and J shed 9 bases, with 14 bases lying between them. This CDR3 region has 14 residues. The CDR3 spells CASSQDELRLSYTF. The CDR3 coding sequence is TGCGCCAGCAGCCAAGATGAGTTAAGGCTTAGCTACACCTTC.

The chain links TRBV4-3 to TRBJ1-2, with D possibly being TRBD1 (6 bases). Germline V gene data show CDR1 as LGHNA and CDR2 as YSLEER. The CDR3 has 15 amino acids. V was pared by 0 bases and J by 3 bases, with 11 bases between. CDR3 nucleotide sequence: TGCGCCAGCAGCCAAGATTGGAACAGGGACTATGGCTACACCTTC. As protein: CASSQDWNRDYGYTF.

As DNA, the CDR3 is TGTGCCACCAGCAGCATGGAGGGGGCGGATACGCAGTATTTT. Translating gives CATSSMEGADTQYF. J is TRBJ2-3 and V is TRBV15; D perhaps matches TRBD1 (7 bases). V was clipped by 3 bases and J by 6 bases, with 13 bases between them. The V gene's germline CDR1 is LNHNV and CDR2 YYDKDF (reference sequence). The CDR3 runs to 14 residues.

The rearrangement links TRBV4-3 to TRBJ1-1; possible D gene TRBD1, 6 bases. V was trimmed by 5 bases and J by 1 base, leaving 11 bases between them. This CDR3 contains 14 residues. Per germline, CDR1 LGHNA and CDR2 YSLEER. CDR3 protein: CASSGEQGNTEAFF. As DNA, the CDR3 is TGCGCCAGCAGCGGAGAACAGGGGAACACTGAAGCTTTCTTT.

The rearrangement links TRBV30 to TRBJ1-6, with a weak D call TRBD1 (6 bases). Germline V gene sequence: CDR1 GTSNPN, CDR2 SVGIG (reference sequence). This CDR3 is built from 14 residues. V shed 1 base and J shed 6 bases, with 10 bases lying between them. CDR3 coding DNA: TGTGCCTGGAGTGGTCTAGGGGGTAATTCACCCCTCCACTTT. This codes for CAWSGLGGNSPLHF.

CDR3 sequence (DNA): TGCAGTGCTACTGACAGCGTCTCCCCCTACGAGCAGTACTTC. Its translation is CSATDSVSPYEQYF. The gene calls are TRBV20-1 and TRBJ2-7; D perhaps matches TRBD1 (5 bases). The CDR3 has 14 residues. CDR1 is DFQATT, CDR2 SNEGSKA, per germline (reference sequence). V was trimmed by 4 bases and J by 2 bases, leaving 15 bases between them.